This TCR beta chain was captured by sequencing in a study of T-cell memory formation after mild COVID-19. TCRdb reprocessed the 5' RACE reads via MiXCR and lists one record per CDR3 protein. In the table there are roughly 410,000 distinct CDR3 sequences, about 24% of which are singletons. Whole-study results and caveats: Several responding clones turned up in pre-infection memory, indicating that cross-reactive memory may have taken part.

V lost 5 bases and J 7 bases, leaving 14 bases between the germline ends. Germline V gives CDR1 MNHEY, CDR2 SMNVEV (reference sequence). This CDR3 comprises 14 residues. Concerning this clonotype itself: Its target is not known.

The chain couples TRBV27 to TRBJ2-2, with a tentative D call TRBD2 (5 bases). Sample: PBMCs or a T cell subset sorted from them (not recorded which). This receptor was obtained from an adult woman who had mild COVID-19 (a few samples of this study predate the infection). Cell type and time point are not known. CDR3 DNA: TGTGCCAGCAGTCCCCGATGGGGAGACGGGGAGCTGTTTTTT. Its protein is CASSPRWGDGELFF.